This TCR beta chain emerged from a study of T cell responses to AZD1222 COVID-19 vaccine. A note on this clone: The antigen is unknown.

Broader study findings: At study baseline, merely roughly 6 AZD1222 recipients were seropositive. Spike regions recognized by vaccine-associated CD4 TCRs spanned the protein, led by 160-218 and 743-854.

Assay used: immunoSEQ multiplex PCR; TCRdb lists only in-frame clones, some missing. Here the sample spans approximately 92,000 clones, 90% to 95% being singletons. The V end lost 3 bases, the J end lost 9 bases, and 19 bases lay between the germline ends. CDR1 is SGDLS and CDR2 is YYNGEE in the germline V gene. The CDR3 has 16 residues. The starting material was peripheral blood, obtained on day 0 of AZD1222 vaccination. The TCR originated in an adult in good health. V and J are TRBV9 and TRBJ1-6; maybe TRBD1 (6 bases). DNA of the CDR3: TGTGCCAGCAGCGCCCGGACAGCCACGGAGGGTTCACCCCTCCACTTT. Residues: CASSARTATEGSPLHF. Drawing the rest from reference TRBV9 and TRBJ1-6, the complete variable domain is DSGVTQTPKHLITATGQRVTLRCSPRSGDLSVYWYQQSLDQGLQFLIQYYNGEERAKGNILERFSAQQFPDLHSELNLSSLELGDSALYFCASSARTATEGSPLHFGNGTRLTVT.